This T cell receptor beta chain was profiled in a study of response to subunit inactivated influenza vaccine. V was cut by 6 bases and J by 3 bases, with 18 bases left in between. Germline-derived CDR1 and CDR2 are WNHNN and SYGVQD (reference sequence). This CDR3 contains 15 residues. About this clonotype itself: Its specificity is not known.

TCRdb used MiXCR to reprocess the RT-PCR reads, holding one entry per CDR3 protein. Of hundreds of thousands of distinct CDR3 sequences in the sample, about 15% were seen once. Notes on the study in general: The authors offered the suggestion that each seasonal influenza vaccination recruits few new T cells.

The sample was PBMCs from blood, taken less than 15 days before vaccination. The J gene is TRBJ2-7, the V gene TRBV10-1, with a tentative D call TRBD1 (5 bases). The origin of this receptor is a man aged 50-60 years who received an inactivated influenza vaccine. CDR3 coding DNA: TGCGCCAGCAGCTCTGCGAGGAGTGGACACTACGAGCAGTACTTC. Amino acids: CASSSARSGHYEQYF.